These T cell receptor beta chains were read from a single sample in a study of T cells in localized non-small cell lung cancer. The repertoire was sequenced with immunoSEQ multiplex PCR; TCRdb's copy has only in-frame clones and lacks some. The sample has fewer than 4,500 clones; about 20% are singletons. The specimen was lung tumor tissue, collected before any cancer treatment. The receptors derive from a man aged 18-55 years with stage II lung adenocarcinoma. Each CDR3 is given with its conserved first and last residue. Fields, in order: D gene, V gene, CDR3 length, J gene, clone size, CDR3 protein, CDR3 DNA. D genes are given only for firm matches. Size values are once, few and many counts, or a class for expanded clones, and some rows have none.

D gene: -; V gene: TRBV11-3; CDR3 length: 14; J gene: TRBJ2-7; clone size: -; CDR3 protein: CASSSWGAGYEQYF; CDR3 DNA: TGTGCCAGCAGCTCGTGGGGGGCCGGCTACGAGCAGTACTTC
D gene: TRBD2; V gene: TRBV9; CDR3 length: 15; J gene: TRBJ2-1; clone size: -; CDR3 protein: CASSFLAGEHNEQFF; CDR3 DNA: TGTGCCAGCAGCTTCCTAGCGGGGGAGCACAATGAGCAGTTCTTC
D gene: -; V gene: TRBV14; CDR3 length: 15; J gene: TRBJ1-3; clone size: -; CDR3 protein: CASSQTYLSGNTIYF; CDR3 DNA: TGTGCCAGCAGCCAAACATACCTCTCTGGAAACACCATATATTTT
D gene: TRBD1; V gene: TRBV9; CDR3 length: 20; J gene: TRBJ2-6; clone size: medium-sized; CDR3 protein: CASSTRDRGPHNSGANVLTF; CDR3 DNA: TGTGCCAGCAGCACCCGGGACAGGGGGCCCCACAACTCTGGGGCCAACGTCCTGACTTTC
D gene: -; V gene: TRBV6-8; CDR3 length: 13; J gene: TRBJ2-7; clone size: -; CDR3 protein: CAISQEPSDEQYF; CDR3 DNA: TGTGCCATCTCCCAGGAGCCCTCTGACGAGCAGTACTTC
D gene: TRBD2; V gene: TRBV18; CDR3 length: 14; J gene: TRBJ2-1; clone size: -; CDR3 protein: CASSPRRAGDEQFF; CDR3 DNA: TGTGCCAGCTCACCCCGTCGGGCGGGGGATGAGCAGTTCTTC
D gene: -; V gene: TRBV6-8; CDR3 length: 16; J gene: TRBJ2-2; clone size: few; CDR3 protein: CASSGRFGKSTGELFF; CDR3 DNA: TGTGCCAGCAGTGGGCGTTTCGGGAAGAGTACCGGGGAGCTGTTTTTT
D gene: -; V gene: TRBV19; CDR3 length: 16; J gene: TRBJ1-2; clone size: -; CDR3 protein: CASSPLPGGRAQGYTF; CDR3 DNA: TGTGCCAGTAGTCCCCTGCCGGGTGGCAGGGCGCAAGGCTACACCTTC
D gene: TRBD1; V gene: TRBV11-3; CDR3 length: 15; J gene: TRBJ1-2; clone size: -; CDR3 protein: CASSLIAGGNYGYTF; CDR3 DNA: TGTGCCAGCAGCTTAATCGCAGGGGGCAACTATGGCTACACCTTC
D gene: -; V gene: TRBV28; CDR3 length: 14; J gene: TRBJ1-3; clone size: few; CDR3 protein: CASSPQGFRNTIYF; CDR3 DNA: TGTGCCAGCAGTCCACAGGGATTTAGAAACACCATATATTTT
D gene: TRBD1; V gene: TRBV6-8; CDR3 length: 13; J gene: TRBJ1-2; clone size: -; CDR3 protein: CATARDGQDGYTF; CDR3 DNA: TGTGCCACTGCGCGGGACGGACAGGATGGCTACACCTTC
D gene: -; V gene: TRBV18; CDR3 length: 17; J gene: TRBJ2-6; clone size: -; CDR3 protein: CASSPEGAGSGANVLTF; CDR3 DNA: TGTGCCAGCTCACCAGAAGGGGCAGGGTCTGGGGCCAACGTCCTGACTTTC
D gene: -; V gene: TRBV11-3; CDR3 length: 14; J gene: TRBJ2-7; clone size: few; CDR3 protein: CASSLEAGTYEQYF; CDR3 DNA: TGTGCCAGCAGCTTAGAGGCAGGGACCTACGAGCAGTACTTC
D gene: -; V gene: TRBV4-1; CDR3 length: 14; J gene: TRBJ2-7; clone size: -; CDR3 protein: CASSQDFEAREQYF; CDR3 DNA: TGCGCCAGCAGCCAAGACTTCGAGGCGCGCGAGCAGTACTTC
D gene: TRBD1; V gene: TRBV18; CDR3 length: 16; J gene: TRBJ1-5; clone size: -; CDR3 protein: CASSRSGTGGNQPQHF; CDR3 DNA: TGTGCCAGCTCACGATCCGGGACAGGGGGCAATCAGCCCCAGCATTTT
D gene: TRBD1; V gene: TRBV25-1; CDR3 length: 15; J gene: TRBJ1-1; clone size: -; CDR3 protein: CASSPRGRDSSEAFF; CDR3 DNA: TGTGCCAGCAGTCCCAGGGGGCGGGATTCGTCTGAAGCTTTCTTT
D gene: -; V gene: TRBV28; CDR3 length: 15; J gene: TRBJ1-6; clone size: few; CDR3 protein: CASSLPQGSNSPLHF; CDR3 DNA: TGTGCCAGCAGCCTCCCACAGGGTAGTAATTCACCCCTCCACTTT
D gene: TRBD1; V gene: TRBV28; CDR3 length: 15; J gene: TRBJ1-6; clone size: -; CDR3 protein: CASSPRQGLNSPLHF; CDR3 DNA: TGTGCCAGCAGCCCGAGACAGGGATTGAATTCACCCCTCCACTTT
D gene: TRBD1; V gene: TRBV30; CDR3 length: 14; J gene: TRBJ1-4; clone size: once; CDR3 protein: CAWSPGTGDGKLFF; CDR3 DNA: TGTGCCTGGAGCCCCGGGACAGGGGACGGAAAACTGTTTTTT
D gene: -; V gene: TRBV5-1; CDR3 length: 14; J gene: TRBJ2-7; clone size: -; CDR3 protein: CASSPTAPGDEQYF; CDR3 DNA: TGCGCCAGCAGCCCGACAGCCCCTGGGGACGAGCAGTACTTC
D gene: TRBD2; V gene: TRBV6-8; CDR3 length: 15; J gene: TRBJ2-1; clone size: few; CDR3 protein: CASSDTSGGANEQFF; CDR3 DNA: TGTGCCAGCAGTGACACTAGCGGGGGGGCCAATGAGCAGTTCTTC
D gene: -; V gene: TRBV19; CDR3 length: 15; J gene: TRBJ2-2; clone size: -; CDR3 protein: CASSMGTRPAGELFF; CDR3 DNA: TGTGCCAGTAGTATGGGGACCAGGCCCGCCGGGGAGCTGTTTTTT
D gene: -; V gene: TRBV6-8; CDR3 length: 13; J gene: TRBJ1-1; clone size: large; CDR3 protein: CASRGRTDGKAFF; CDR3 DNA: TGTGCCAGCCGGGGGAGGACAGATGGTAAAGCTTTCTTT
D gene: -; V gene: TRBV6-8; CDR3 length: 17; J gene: TRBJ2-6; clone size: few; CDR3 protein: CASSVGAGSSGANVLTF; CDR3 DNA: TGTGCCAGCAGTGTAGGGGCAGGTAGCTCTGGGGCCAACGTCCTGACTTTC
D gene: -; V gene: TRBV6-8; CDR3 length: 14; J gene: TRBJ1-1; clone size: few; CDR3 protein: CASRPRVSYTEAFF; CDR3 DNA: TGTGCCAGCAGACCTCGAGTATCTTACACTGAAGCTTTCTTT
D gene: TRBD1; V gene: TRBV19; CDR3 length: 15; J gene: TRBJ2-1; clone size: few; CDR3 protein: CASSTRTGGGNEQFF; CDR3 DNA: TGTGCCAGTAGTACCCGGACAGGGGGCGGCAATGAGCAGTTCTTC
D gene: -; V gene: TRBV28; CDR3 length: 13; J gene: TRBJ1-1; clone size: -; CDR3 protein: CASISGGNTEAFF; CDR3 DNA: TGTGCCAGCATCTCTGGAGGGAACACTGAAGCTTTCTTT
D gene: TRBD2; V gene: TRBV6-8; CDR3 length: 20; J gene: TRBJ2-3; clone size: medium-sized; CDR3 protein: CASSYPSQGTSGGSADTQYF; CDR3 DNA: TGTGCCAGCAGTTACCCTTCTCAAGGGACTAGCGGGGGGTCGGCAGATACGCAGTATTTT
D gene: -; V gene: TRBV9; CDR3 length: 15; J gene: TRBJ1-1; clone size: few; CDR3 protein: CASSVEAVPRAEAFF; CDR3 DNA: TGTGCCAGCAGCGTAGAAGCTGTCCCGAGGGCTGAAGCTTTCTTT
D gene: -; V gene: TRBV15; CDR3 length: 16; J gene: TRBJ1-1; clone size: few; CDR3 protein: CATSATPGEPNTEAFF; CDR3 DNA: TGTGCCACCAGCGCGACCCCTGGGGAACCGAACACTGAAGCTTTCTTT
D gene: -; V gene: TRBV6-8; CDR3 length: 14; J gene: TRBJ2-7; clone size: few; CDR3 protein: CASSGRDIYGEQYF; CDR3 DNA: TGTGCCAGCAGTGGGCGGGACATTTATGGCGAGCAGTACTTC
D gene: TRBD2; V gene: TRBV18; CDR3 length: 16; J gene: TRBJ2-3; clone size: -; CDR3 protein: CASSPPPSGGTDTQYF; CDR3 DNA: TGTGCCAGCTCACCACCCCCTAGCGGGGGGACAGATACGCAGTATTTT
D gene: -; V gene: TRBV19; CDR3 length: 16; J gene: TRBJ2-2; clone size: -; CDR3 protein: CASSESGVGSTGELFF; CDR3 DNA: TGTGCCAGTAGTGAAAGTGGTGTTGGAAGCACCGGGGAGCTGTTTTTT
D gene: TRBD1; V gene: TRBV6-8; CDR3 length: 17; J gene: TRBJ1-6; clone size: -; CDR3 protein: CASSYLPGQGSGSPLHF; CDR3 DNA: TGTGCCAGCAGTTACTTACCGGGACAGGGATCGGGATCACCCCTCCACTTT
D gene: -; V gene: TRBV11-3; CDR3 length: 14; J gene: TRBJ2-7; clone size: few; CDR3 protein: CASSLTGTKYEQYF; CDR3 DNA: TGTGCCAGCAGCCTAACCGGGACAAAATACGAGCAGTACTTC
D gene: TRBD2; V gene: TRBV18; CDR3 length: 17; J gene: TRBJ2-1; clone size: -; CDR3 protein: CASSPLPSGNTYNEQFF; CDR3 DNA: TGTGCCAGCTCACCATTGCCTAGCGGGAACACCTACAATGAGCAGTTCTTC
D gene: TRBD2; V gene: TRBV11-3; CDR3 length: 17; J gene: TRBJ2-3; clone size: few; CDR3 protein: CASSQQTGTSGGDTQYF; CDR3 DNA: TGTGCCAGCAGCCAACAGACAGGGACTAGCGGGGGAGATACGCAGTATTTT
D gene: -; V gene: TRBV30; CDR3 length: 15; J gene: TRBJ1-1; clone size: -; CDR3 protein: CAWSVSTVGGTEAFF; CDR3 DNA: TGTGCCTGGAGTGTTAGTACGGTGGGGGGCACTGAAGCTTTCTTT
D gene: TRBD1; V gene: TRBV9; CDR3 length: 13; J gene: TRBJ2-7; clone size: -; CDR3 protein: CASSGNRGYEQYF; CDR3 DNA: TGTGCCAGCAGCGGTAACAGGGGATACGAGCAGTACTTC
D gene: -; V gene: TRBV9; CDR3 length: 14; J gene: TRBJ1-3; clone size: -; CDR3 protein: CASSVVGPGNTIYF; CDR3 DNA: TGTGCCAGCAGCGTTGTGGGGCCTGGAAACACCATATATTTT
D gene: TRBD1; V gene: TRBV6-8; CDR3 length: 15; J gene: TRBJ2-5; clone size: few; CDR3 protein: CASRLPGGYQETQYF; CDR3 DNA: TGTGCCAGCAGGCTCCCAGGGGGCTACCAAGAGACCCAGTACTTC
D gene: -; V gene: TRBV9; CDR3 length: 14; J gene: TRBJ1-6; clone size: -; CDR3 protein: CASRTDRDNSPLHF; CDR3 DNA: TGTGCCAGCCGAACCGACAGAGATAATTCACCCCTCCACTTT
D gene: -; V gene: TRBV28; CDR3 length: 14; J gene: TRBJ2-1; clone size: -; CDR3 protein: CASSFLGIENEQFF; CDR3 DNA: TGTGCCAGCAGTTTTTTGGGTATCGAGAATGAGCAGTTCTTC
D gene: -; V gene: TRBV28; CDR3 length: 15; J gene: TRBJ2-5; clone size: -; CDR3 protein: CASGLFAVGQETQYF; CDR3 DNA: TGTGCCAGCGGGCTCTTTGCGGTTGGCCAAGAGACCCAGTACTTC
D gene: -; V gene: TRBV19; CDR3 length: 11; J gene: TRBJ1-2; clone size: -; CDR3 protein: CASTGMYGYTF; CDR3 DNA: TGTGCCAGTACGGGAATGTATGGCTACACCTTC